This T cell receptor beta chain was captured in a study of shared clonotypes between healthy human individuals. Study-level points and caveats: It was only blood that was sampled, and tissue repertoires likely differ. Naive CD4 clonotype sharing across a few donors was about 5%.

Germline CDR1 GTSNPN, CDR2 SVGIG (reference sequence). CDR3 size: 17 residues. Trimming removed 2 bases from V and 9 bases from J; junction bases left unmatched: 18. Some clones are missing from TCRdb's copy, which holds only in-frame ones; the method was immunoSEQ multiplex PCR. The table has 550,000 to 750,000 clones, about 92% seen once; the top ten hold about 24%. Remarks on this clone: Its antigen is unknown.

The naive CD8 fraction comprised CD45RO-negative cells positively selected for CCR7 and excluded terminally differentiated effector memory CD45RA+ cells. Material for sequencing was naive CD8+ T cells sorted from blood. The clonotype comes from a young man in good health. The chain couples TRBV30 to TRBJ2-5, with 10 bases lining up with TRBD2. The DNA for the CDR3 is TGTGCCTGGAGTTCCCCTTTTGGACTAGCGGCCATGGGGGCCCAGTACTTC. This sequence encodes CAWSSPFGLAAMGAQYF.